The 8 T cell receptor beta chains below come from one sample, sequenced in a study of human T cells and chemical hapten exposure. TCRdb processed the RACE reads anew with MiXCR; each CDR3 protein has one entry. This sample has some 110,000 distinct CDR3 sequences; around 11% occur once, and the top ten carry under 2.5%. Regarding time point: patch test 3, about 24 weeks after DPC sensitization. Regarding treatment: therapeutic diphenylcyclopropenone sensitization with weekly scalp DPC. The material was whole blood, obtained in connection with sensitization to the hapten diphenylcyclopropenone (DPC). Receptors were obtained from a woman in her fifties or sixties with alopecia areata. Some clones in this sample may be carry-over from other donors' samples.

The rearrangement uses TRBV29-1 and TRBJ2-5; D might be TRBD1 (5 bases). Trimming cost V 4 bases and J 4 bases, with 10 bases left between them. The CDR3 is 12 residues long. Germline lookup yields CDR1 SQVTM and CDR2 ANQGSEA. The CDR3 DNA follows: TGCAGCGTTGTACAGGTCCGAGAGACCCAGTACTTC. Translating gives CSVVQVRETQYF.

The rearrangement joins TRBV7-8 to TRBJ2-5; 12 bases map to TRBD2. This CDR3 has 16 amino acids. With V trimmed by 4 bases and J by 5 bases, 8 bases remained unmatched. CDR1 and CDR2 from the germline V gene are SGHVS and FQNEAQ. The CDR3, as DNA: TGTGCCAGCAGCTCCCGTCTAGCGGGAGGGCGGGAGACCCAGTACTTC. It specifies CASSSRLAGGRETQYF.

This clonotype was counted a few times. The V gene is TRBV19, the J gene TRBJ2-5; TRBD1 matches 7 bases. The CDR3 loop spans 13 amino acids. With V trimmed by 6 bases and J by 1 base, 2 bases remained unmatched. Germline V gene sequence: CDR1 LNHDA, CDR2 SQIVND (reference sequence). CDR3 amino acids: CASRRQGQETQYF. As DNA, the CDR3 is TGTGCCAGTAGGAGACAGGGCCAAGAGACCCAGTACTTC. Variable domain in full (rest from reference TRBV19 and TRBJ2-5): DGGITQSPKYLFRKEGQNVTLSCEQNLNHDAMYWYRQDPGQGLRLIYYSQIVNDFQKGDIAEGYSVSREKKESFPLTVTSAQKNPTAFYLCASRRQGQETQYFGPGTRLLVL.

This chain connects TRBV4-3 to TRBJ1-4; D perhaps matches TRBD1 (6 bases). Germline CDR1 and CDR2: LGHNA and YSLEER. Trimming stripped 1 base from V and 4 bases from J, with 10 bases between. This CDR3 has 15 residues. The DNA of the CDR3 is TGCGCCAGCAGCCAAGGAGGGGGGAGTAATGAAAAACTGTTTTTT. Translating gives CASSQGGGSNEKLFF.

This clonotype was seen more than once but under ten times. The CDR3 DNA reads as TGCGCCAGCAGCCAAGGCCCTATGGGACAGGGAAGCTACGAGCAGTACTTC. Its protein product is CASSQGPMGQGSYEQYF. The chain joins TRBV4-3 to TRBJ2-7; TRBD1 aligns across 9 bases. The CDR3 contains 17 residues. V trimming: 1 base; J trimming: 3 bases; junction bases outside the gene matches: 10. From germline, CDR1 is LGHNA and CDR2 YSLEER.

This clonotype was counted a few times. The V call is TRBV7-9, the J call TRBJ2-5, with 10 bases lining up with TRBD2. The germline gives CDR1 SEHNR, CDR2 FQNEAQ (reference sequence). The CDR3 contains 15 residues. The trim removed 4 bases at V and 4 bases at J, leaving 6 bases unmatched. CDR3 coding DNA: TGTGCCAGCAGCTCGTTAGCGGGAGGAGGAGAGACCCAGTACTTC. This codes for CASSSLAGGGETQYF.

This clonotype was seen a few times. V gene TRBV7-2 combines with J gene TRBJ2-1, with 8 bases matching TRBD2. The J segment lost 10 bases and the V segment lost 5 bases, leaving 10 bases of the junction unmatched. The CDR3 has 14 amino acids. Germline values: CDR1 SGHTA, CDR2 FQGNSA. CDR3 loop: CASSRRAGGVEQFF. In DNA, the CDR3 is TGTGCCAGCAGCAGACGGGCGGGGGGTGTAGAGCAGTTCTTC.

This clonotype was counted ten times or more. The J gene is TRBJ2-3, the V gene TRBV9; 15 bases map to TRBD2. Per the germline V gene, CDR1 is SGDLS and CDR2 is YYNGEE. V dropped 0 bases and J dropped 9; count of bases not matched to a gene: 8. The CDR3 consists of 17 residues. The CDR3 protein is CASSVGGGLAGGSTQYF. The CDR3 DNA is TGTGCCAGCAGCGTAGGTGGAGGACTAGCGGGAGGGAGCACGCAGTATTTT.